A selection of T cell receptor beta chains follows, all from one sample in a study of blood T cell repertoires in COVID-19. Measured with immunoSEQ multiplex PCR; TCRdb has only the in-frame clones, and not every one. The table lists 250,000 to 300,000 clones, 80% to 85% of them singletons. The sequencing sample was made of peripheral blood. The receptor source for this set is a woman aged 55-75 years with active or convalescent COVID-19. CDR3s include the opening cysteine and the closing phenylalanine or tryptophan. A D gene is named only where the DNA matches it firmly.

j_call d_call v_call cdr3_aa cdr3_nt
TRBJ1-6 TRBD1 TRBV5-6 CASSSIRDRGSNSPLHF TGTGCCAGCAGCTCGATCCGGGACAGGGGGTCCAATTCACCCCTCCACTTT
TRBJ1-5 TRBD1 TRBV11-2 CASRETGGNQPQHF TGTGCCAGCAGGGAAACAGGGGGGAATCAGCCCCAGCATTTT
TRBJ2-2 NA TRBV19 CASSTRGTATGELFF TGTGCCAGTAGTACCCGCGGGACAGCCACCGGGGAGCTGTTTTTT
TRBJ1-4 NA TRBV28 CASSSPGSSGEKLFF TGTGCCAGCAGTTCGCCGGGATCCAGCGGGGAAAAACTGTTTTTT
TRBJ2-7 NA TRBV18 CASSPSPNGGAGEQYF TGTGCCAGCTCACCGAGTCCCAATGGGGGGGCCGGCGAGCAGTACTTC
TRBJ1-5 NA TRBV12-3/TRBV12-4 CASTIQGQPQHF TGTGCCAGCACCATCCAGGGGCAGCCCCAGCATTTT
TRBJ2-3 TRBD2 TRBV9 CASSSSGSPSTDTQYF TGTGCCAGCAGCTCAAGCGGGAGCCCTAGCACAGATACGCAGTATTTT
TRBJ1-2 NA TRBV2 CASSDEGYTF TGTGCCAGCAGTGACGAGGGCTACACCTTC
TRBJ1-4 NA TRBV14 CASSPVENRINEKLFF TGTGCCAGCAGCCCCGTGGAGAACCGAATAAATGAAAAACTGTTTTTT
TRBJ2-5 NA TRBV3-1/TRBV3-2 CASSPLSRQETQYF TGTGCCAGCAGCCCGTTATCGCGTCAAGAGACCCAGTACTTC
TRBJ2-3 TRBD2 TRBV6-5 CASSLGLARTDTQYF TGTGCCAGCAGCCTGGGACTAGCGCGCACAGATACGCAGTATTTT
TRBJ1-2 TRBD1 TRBV9 CASSIPGTGDLGYTF TGTGCCAGCAGCATCCCCGGGACAGGGGACCTTGGCTACACCTTC
TRBJ1-5 TRBD1 TRBV2 CASSVERGLDQPQHF TGTGCCAGCAGTGTTGAAAGGGGGCTCGATCAGCCCCAGCATTTT